The text below deals with one TCR beta chain. The data are from a study of blood T cell repertoires in COVID-19. In the study overall: Sites in the United States, Italy and Spain provided acute and convalescent COVID-19 samples. Nucleic acid was either cDNA or gDNA, and it came from T cells, B-cell-depleted T cells, or PBMCs.

Enrollment of patients from Seattle took place during active infection, with longitudinal follow-up. Authors' methods: How many nucleated cells were present was estimated from reference gene primer amplification. The data were produced by immunoSEQ multiplex PCR, yet TCRdb's version contains in-frame clones alone and is incomplete. That table is the source of V, J and clone size, and D and trimming were worked out from the DNA. The sample consists of tens of thousands of clones, approximately 84% of them appearing once. The TCR was taken from a man aged 80 or over with COVID-19, enrolled during active disease. The sample taken for sequencing was peripheral blood.

The CDR3 DNA reads TGTGCCAGCAGTTACGGTGGAGGGGCCGAGCAGTACGTC. This codes for CASSYGGGAEQYV. The chain carries TRBV6-2 or TRBV6-3 and TRBJ2-7; perhaps TRBD2 as D (6 bases). The CDR3 totals 13 residues. V was pared by 2 bases and J by 6 bases, with 11 bases between. Germline V CDR1 and CDR2: MNHEY, SVGEGT.